Listed below are T cell receptor beta chains from one sample, sequenced in a study of cytomegalovirus exposure and HLA in healthy donors. Method: immunoSEQ multiplex PCR; TCRdb's copy keeps in-frame clones and lacks some. The sample comprises over 120,000 clones, about 73% of which are singletons, and 2.1% rests with the top ten. The sequenced material came from PBMCs. The receptors were gathered from a woman in her sixties or seventies in good health and CMV-seropositive. Each CDR3 is given without its conserved first and last residue. The order of the fields is V gene, CDR3 length, CDR3 protein.

TRBV5-4,12,ASSFQTEWMAIT
TRBV6-5,14,ASSYGAGGAGTEAF
TRBV6-1,13,ASSELQGSLGELF
TRBV19,13,ASSPPGTAYNEQF
TRBV5-1,13,ASSPASGSAYEQY
TRBV6-1,11,ASREQVNTEAF
TRBV18,12,ASSPQGRRAEAF
TRBV6-5,10,ATRDSQETQY
TRBV12-2,10,ASRFFSYEQY
TRBV6-5,12,ASSTQGTNSPLH
TRBV18,14,ASSLWRGQGDEKLF
TRBV9,12,ASSVGTGGYGYT
TRBV11-2,13,ASSAMESPSYEQY
TRBV5-1,14,ASSSGTSGRTGELF
TRBV5-1,12,ASSYGQENSPLH
TRBV27,14,ASSLSQGAVDYGYT
TRBV27,12,ASRSGASTDTQY
TRBV19,15,ASSIDGAAASTDTQY
TRBV7-3,13,ASSSVAGVGYEQF
TRBV6-1,13,ASGGLTTAWYGYT
TRBV28,10,ASRPGQGASF
TRBV4-2,13,ASSQPDRGGTEAF
TRBV25-1,12,ASQTSRDVDTQY
TRBV7-9,12,ASSQTGGLYGYT
TRBV19,10,ASRLAGETQY
TRBV7-8,10,ASSSLTYEQY
TRBV11-2,13,ASSLNRDSYNEQF
TRBV10-1,10,ASSDDSDTQY
TRBV5-1,15,ASSLPSGPSSRYEQY
TRBV10-1,12,ASSEGAGAGAQY
TRBV4-2,13,ARTREGSSYNEQF
TRBV19,14,ASMSRRTWGNQPQH
TRBV5-1,10,ASSLGFGEQY
TRBV9,13,ASSVGPGKNTEAF
TRBV28,12,ASSLWTSGETQY
TRBV5-4,9,ASRANNEQF
TRBV4-1,13,ASSQDVNSGNTIY
TRBV18,11,ASSPRGNYGYT
TRBV6-5,9,ASSAGGGQY
TRBV25-1,12,ASSPRKRDNEQF
TRBV28,12,ASSLPGLTYGYT
TRBV5-1,13,ASSFGGADDYGYT
TRBV2,13,ASSARGAGANVLT
TRBV19,11,ASSVTGTGELF
TRBV10-3,13,AINAGQAELGGYT
TRBV25-1,12,ASSTGRDNQPQH
TRBV19,13,ASSPRQAGPSEQY
TRBV5-1,14,ASSLPTGVGTDTQY
TRBV25-1,12,ASSESGREETQY